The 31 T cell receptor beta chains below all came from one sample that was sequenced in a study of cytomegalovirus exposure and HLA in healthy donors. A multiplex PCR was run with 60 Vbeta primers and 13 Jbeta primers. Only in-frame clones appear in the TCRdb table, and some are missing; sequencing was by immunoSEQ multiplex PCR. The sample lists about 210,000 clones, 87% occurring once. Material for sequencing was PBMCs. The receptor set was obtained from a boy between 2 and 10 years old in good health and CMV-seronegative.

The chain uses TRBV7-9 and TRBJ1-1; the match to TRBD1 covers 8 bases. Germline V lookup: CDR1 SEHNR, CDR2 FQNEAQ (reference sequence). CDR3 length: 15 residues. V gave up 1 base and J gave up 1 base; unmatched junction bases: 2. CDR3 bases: TGTGCCAGCAGCTTAGATACAGGGGGGAACACTGAAGCTTTCTTT. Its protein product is CASSLDTGGNTEAFF.

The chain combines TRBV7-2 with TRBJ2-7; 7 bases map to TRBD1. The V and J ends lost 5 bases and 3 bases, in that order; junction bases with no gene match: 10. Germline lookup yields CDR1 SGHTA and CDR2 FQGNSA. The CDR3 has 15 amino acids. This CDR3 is CASSTQTGFGYEQYF. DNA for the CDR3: TGTGCCAGCAGCACCCAGACAGGGTTTGGCTACGAGCAGTACTTC. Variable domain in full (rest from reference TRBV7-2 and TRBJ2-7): GAGVSQSPSNKVTEKGKDVELRCDPISGHTALYWYRQSLGQGLEFLIYFQGNSAPDKSGLPSDRFSAERTGGSVSTLTIQRTQQEDSAVYLCASSTQTGFGYEQYFGPGTRLTVT.

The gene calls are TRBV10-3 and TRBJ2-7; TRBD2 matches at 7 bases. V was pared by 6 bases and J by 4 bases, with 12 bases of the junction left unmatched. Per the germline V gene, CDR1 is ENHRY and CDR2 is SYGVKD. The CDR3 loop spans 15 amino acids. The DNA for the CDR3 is TGTGCCATCAGGCTAAGCGGGGAGGTTGTATACGAGCAGTACTTC. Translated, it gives CAIRLSGEVVYEQYF.

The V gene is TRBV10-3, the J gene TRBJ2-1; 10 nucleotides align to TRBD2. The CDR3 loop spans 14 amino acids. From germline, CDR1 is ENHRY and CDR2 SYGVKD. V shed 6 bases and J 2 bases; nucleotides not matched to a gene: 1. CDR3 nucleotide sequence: TGTGCCATCAGGCTAGCGGGGGCCTACAATGAGCAGTTCTTC. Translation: CAIRLAGAYNEQFF.

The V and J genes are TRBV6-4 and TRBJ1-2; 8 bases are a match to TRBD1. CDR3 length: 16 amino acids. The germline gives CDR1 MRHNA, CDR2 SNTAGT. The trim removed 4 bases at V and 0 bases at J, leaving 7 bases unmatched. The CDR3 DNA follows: TGTGCCAGCAGTGCGGAAACAGGGGGACCTAACTATGGCTACACCTTC. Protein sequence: CASSAETGGPNYGYTF.

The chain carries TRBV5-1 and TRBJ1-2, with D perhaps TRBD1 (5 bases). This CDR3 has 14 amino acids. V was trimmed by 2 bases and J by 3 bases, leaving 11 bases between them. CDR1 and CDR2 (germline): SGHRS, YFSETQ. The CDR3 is CASSFNRGYYGYTF. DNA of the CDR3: TGCGCCAGCAGCTTCAATCGGGGGTACTATGGCTACACCTTC.

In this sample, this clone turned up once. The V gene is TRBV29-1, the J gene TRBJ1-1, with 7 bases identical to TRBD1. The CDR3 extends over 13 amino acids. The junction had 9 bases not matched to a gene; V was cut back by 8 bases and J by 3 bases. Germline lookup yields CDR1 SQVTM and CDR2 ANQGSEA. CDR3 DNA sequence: TGCAGCACAGTCGACAGGGCTGACACTGAAGCTTTCTTT. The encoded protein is CSTVDRADTEAFF.

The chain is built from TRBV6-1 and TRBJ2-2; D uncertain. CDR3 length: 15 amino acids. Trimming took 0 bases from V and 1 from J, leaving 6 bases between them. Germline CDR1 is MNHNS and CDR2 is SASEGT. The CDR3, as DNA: TGTGCCAGCAGTGAAGCGTCTATGAACACCGGGGAGCTGTTTTTT. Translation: CASSEASMNTGELFF.

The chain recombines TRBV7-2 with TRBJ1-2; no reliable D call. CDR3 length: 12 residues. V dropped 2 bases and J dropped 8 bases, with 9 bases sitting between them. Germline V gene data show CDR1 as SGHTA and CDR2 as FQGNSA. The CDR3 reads CASSLFEGGYTF. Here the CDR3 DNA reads TGTGCCAGCAGCTTATTTGAGGGAGGCTACACCTTC. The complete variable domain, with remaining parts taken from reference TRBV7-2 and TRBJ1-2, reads GAGVSQSPSNKVTEKGKDVELRCDPISGHTALYWYRQSLGQGLEFLIYFQGNSAPDKSGLPSDRFSAERTGGSVSTLTIQRTQQEDSAVYLCASSLFEGGYTFGSGTRLTVV.

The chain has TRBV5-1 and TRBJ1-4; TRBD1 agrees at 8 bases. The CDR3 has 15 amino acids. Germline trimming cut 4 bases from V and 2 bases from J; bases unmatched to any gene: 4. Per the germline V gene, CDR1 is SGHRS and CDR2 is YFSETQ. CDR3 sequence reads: CASSAGGATNEKLFF. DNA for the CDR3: TGCGCCAGCAGCGCAGGGGGCGCGACTAATGAAAAACTGTTTTTT.

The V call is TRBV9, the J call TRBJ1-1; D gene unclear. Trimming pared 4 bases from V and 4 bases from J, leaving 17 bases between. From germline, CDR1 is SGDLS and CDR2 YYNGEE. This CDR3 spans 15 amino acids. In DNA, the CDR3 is TGTGCCAGCAGCCCCTATGGGGATGGAGGCACTGAAGCTTTCTTT. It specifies CASSPYGDGGTEAFF.

The CDR3 protein is CAWNAGDEQFF. The CDR3, as DNA: TGTGCCTGGAACGCGGGGGATGAGCAGTTCTTC. The chain joins TRBV30 to TRBJ2-1; 7 nucleotides align to TRBD2. Germline V gene data show CDR1 as GTSNPN and CDR2 as SVGIG (reference sequence). Trimming took 4 bases from V and 8 from J; bases not matched to a gene: 2. CDR3 length equals 11 residues.

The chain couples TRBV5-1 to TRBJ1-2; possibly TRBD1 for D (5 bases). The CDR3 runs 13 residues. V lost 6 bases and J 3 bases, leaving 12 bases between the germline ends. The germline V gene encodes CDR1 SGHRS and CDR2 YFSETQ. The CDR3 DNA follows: TGCGCCAGCACCTGGGGGGACTACTATGGCTACACCTTC. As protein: CASTWGDYYGYTF.

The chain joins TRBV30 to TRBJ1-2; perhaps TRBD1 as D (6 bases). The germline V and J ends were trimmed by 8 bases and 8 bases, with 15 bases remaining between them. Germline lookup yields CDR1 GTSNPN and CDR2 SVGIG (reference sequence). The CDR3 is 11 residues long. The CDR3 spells CAGVTGSGYTF. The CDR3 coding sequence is TGTGCCGGCGTTACAGGGTCCGGCTACACCTTC.

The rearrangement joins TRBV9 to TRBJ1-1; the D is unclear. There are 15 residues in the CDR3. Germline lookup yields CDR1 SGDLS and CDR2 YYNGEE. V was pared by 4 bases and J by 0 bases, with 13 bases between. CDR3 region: CASSPESNMNTEAFF. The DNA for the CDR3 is TGTGCCAGCAGCCCAGAATCCAACATGAACACTGAAGCTTTCTTT.

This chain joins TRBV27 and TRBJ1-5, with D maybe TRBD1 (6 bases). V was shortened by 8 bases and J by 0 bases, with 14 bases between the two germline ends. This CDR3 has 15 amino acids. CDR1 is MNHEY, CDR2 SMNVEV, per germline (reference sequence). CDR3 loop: CASAGAPYSNQPQHF. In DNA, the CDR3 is TGTGCCAGCGCAGGGGCCCCGTATAGCAATCAGCCCCAGCATTTT.

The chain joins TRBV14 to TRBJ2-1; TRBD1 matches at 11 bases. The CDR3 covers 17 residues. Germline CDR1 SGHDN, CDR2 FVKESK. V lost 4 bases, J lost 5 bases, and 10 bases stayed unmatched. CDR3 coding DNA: TGTGCCAGCAGCCCGAGGGGACCGGGACAGGGGGACAATGAGCAGTTCTTC. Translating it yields CASSPRGPGQGDNEQFF.

DNA for the CDR3: TGTGCCAGCAGCATGGACAGGGGGACAGCAATACGAGAGCAGTACTTC. The encoded protein is CASSMDRGTAIREQYF. The V gene is TRBV7-8, the J gene TRBJ2-7; 10 bases match TRBD1. This CDR3 contains 16 residues. Per the germline V gene, CDR1 is SGHVS and CDR2 is FQNEAQ. V shed 5 bases and J 7 bases; nucleotides not matched to a gene: 14.

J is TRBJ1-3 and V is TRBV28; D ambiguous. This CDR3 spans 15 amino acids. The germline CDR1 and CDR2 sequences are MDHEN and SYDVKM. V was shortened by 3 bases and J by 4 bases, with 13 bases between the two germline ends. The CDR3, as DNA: TGTGCCAGCAGTTTGCGGGTGACTCGAGGAAACACCATATATTTT. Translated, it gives CASSLRVTRGNTIYF.

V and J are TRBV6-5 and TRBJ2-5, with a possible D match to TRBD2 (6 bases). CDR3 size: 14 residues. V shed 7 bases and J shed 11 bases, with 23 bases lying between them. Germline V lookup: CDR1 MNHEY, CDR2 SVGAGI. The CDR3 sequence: CASNPFAGTGEQYF. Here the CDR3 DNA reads TGTGCCAGCAACCCCTTTGCCGGAACGGGGGAGCAGTACTTC.

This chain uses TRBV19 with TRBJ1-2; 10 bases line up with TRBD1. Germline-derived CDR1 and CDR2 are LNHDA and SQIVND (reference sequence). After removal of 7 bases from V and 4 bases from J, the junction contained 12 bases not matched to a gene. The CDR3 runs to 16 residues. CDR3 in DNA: TGTGCCAGTATAGAGGACAGGGGGTCGAGGTCCTATGGCTACACCTTC. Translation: CASIEDRGSRSYGYTF.

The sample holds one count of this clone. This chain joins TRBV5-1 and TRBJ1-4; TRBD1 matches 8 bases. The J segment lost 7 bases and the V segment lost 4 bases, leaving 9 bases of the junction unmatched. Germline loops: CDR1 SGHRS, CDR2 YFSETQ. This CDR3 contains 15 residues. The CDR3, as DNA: TGCGCCAGCAGCCGTTCCGGGACAGGATTTGAAAAACTGTTTTTT. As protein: CASSRSGTGFEKLFF.

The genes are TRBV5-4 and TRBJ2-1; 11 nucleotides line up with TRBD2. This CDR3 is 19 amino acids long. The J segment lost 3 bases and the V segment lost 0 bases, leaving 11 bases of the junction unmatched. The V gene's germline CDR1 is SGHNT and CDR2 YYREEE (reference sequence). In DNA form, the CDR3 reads TGTGCCAGCAGCTTGGTTAGACTAGCGGGGCGGGCGGACTACAATGAGCAGTTCTTC. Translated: CASSLVRLAGRADYNEQFF.

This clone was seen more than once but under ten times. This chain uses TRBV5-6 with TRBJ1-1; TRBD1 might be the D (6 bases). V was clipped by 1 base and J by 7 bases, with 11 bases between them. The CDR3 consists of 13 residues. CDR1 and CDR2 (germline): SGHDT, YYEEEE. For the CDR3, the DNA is TGTGCCAGCAGCTTGTCCGGGACAAGTGAAGCTTTCTTT. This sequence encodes CASSLSGTSEAFF.

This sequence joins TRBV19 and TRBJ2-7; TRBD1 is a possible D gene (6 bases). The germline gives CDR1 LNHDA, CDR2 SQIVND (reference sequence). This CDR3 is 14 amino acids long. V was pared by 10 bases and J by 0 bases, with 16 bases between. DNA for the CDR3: TGTGCCACCCAAGACAGGTCTAGCTCCTACGAGCAGTACTTC. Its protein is CATQDRSSSYEQYF.

The CDR3 nucleotides read TGTGCCAGCAGCCCCCGGGGAGATACGCAGTATTTT. Translated: CASSPRGDTQYF. This sequence joins TRBV7-2 and TRBJ2-3; D possibly corresponds to TRBD2 (5 bases). CDR1 and CDR2 (germline): SGHTA, FQGNSA. The CDR3 totals 12 residues. The V end lost 5 bases, the J end lost 5 bases, and 8 bases lay between the germline ends.

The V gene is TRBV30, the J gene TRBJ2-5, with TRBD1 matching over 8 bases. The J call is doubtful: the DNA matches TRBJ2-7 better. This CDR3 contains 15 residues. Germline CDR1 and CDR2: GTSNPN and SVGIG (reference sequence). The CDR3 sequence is CAWSVGGTGAYEQYF. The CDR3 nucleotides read TGTGCCTGGAGTGTCGGCGGGACAGGAGCCTACGAGCAGTACTTC.

The CDR3 DNA follows: TGTGCCAGCAGGACGACAGTTTCTGGGGCCAACGTCCTGACTTTC. The encoded protein is CASRTTVSGANVLTF. V usage is TRBV27 and J usage is TRBJ2-6, with D maybe TRBD1 (5 bases). The germline V and J ends were trimmed by 6 bases and 1 base, with 10 bases remaining between them. This CDR3 is built from 15 residues. The V gene's germline CDR1 is MNHEY and CDR2 SMNVEV (reference sequence).

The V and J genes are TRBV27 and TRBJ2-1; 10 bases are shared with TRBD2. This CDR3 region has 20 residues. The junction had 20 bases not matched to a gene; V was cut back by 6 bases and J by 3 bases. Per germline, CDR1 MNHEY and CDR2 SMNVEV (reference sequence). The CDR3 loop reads CASRLIGVLAGASVYNEQFF. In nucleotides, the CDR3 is TGTGCCAGCAGGCTAATAGGGGTTCTAGCGGGGGCATCGGTCTACAATGAGCAGTTCTTC.

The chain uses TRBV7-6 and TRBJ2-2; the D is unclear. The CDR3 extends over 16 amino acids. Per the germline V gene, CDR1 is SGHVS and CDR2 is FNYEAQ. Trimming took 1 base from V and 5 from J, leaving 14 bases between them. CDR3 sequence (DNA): TGTGCCAGCAGCTTAGAAAGGTGGCGCGGAACCGGGGAGCTGTTTTTT. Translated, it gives CASSLERWRGTGELFF.

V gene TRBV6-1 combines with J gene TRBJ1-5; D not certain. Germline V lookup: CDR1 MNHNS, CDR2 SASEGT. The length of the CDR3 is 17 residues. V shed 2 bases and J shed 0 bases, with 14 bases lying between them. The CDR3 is CASSEFETPYSNQPQHF. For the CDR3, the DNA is TGTGCCAGCAGTGAATTTGAGACACCTTATAGCAATCAGCCCCAGCATTTT.